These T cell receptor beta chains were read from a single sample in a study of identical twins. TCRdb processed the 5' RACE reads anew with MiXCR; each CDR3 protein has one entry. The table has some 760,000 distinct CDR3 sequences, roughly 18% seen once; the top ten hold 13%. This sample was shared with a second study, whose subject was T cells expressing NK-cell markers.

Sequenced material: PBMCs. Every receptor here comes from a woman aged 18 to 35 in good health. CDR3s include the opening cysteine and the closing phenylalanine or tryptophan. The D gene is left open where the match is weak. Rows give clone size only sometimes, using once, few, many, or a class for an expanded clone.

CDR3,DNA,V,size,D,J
CACSTGPNTGELFF,TGTGCCTGCTCGACAGGACCTAACACCGGGGAGCTGTTTTTT,TRBV6-1,NA,NA,TRBJ2-2
CASSPGGSGRDPAQETQYF,TGTGCCAGCAGCCCAGGGGGAAGCGGGAGGGACCCAGCACAAGAGACCCAGTACTTC,TRBV11-2,few,TRBD2,TRBJ2-5
CSVEATSGSVFEQYF,TGCAGCGTTGAAGCGACTAGCGGGAGTGTGTTCGAGCAGTACTTC,TRBV29-1,NA,TRBD2,TRBJ2-7
CATSAPARGRENTEAFF,TGTGCCACCAGTGCCCCGGCGAGGGGCAGGGAGAACACTGAAGCTTTCTTT,TRBV24-1,NA,NA,TRBJ1-1
CASSLRGSGGSTDTQYF,TGTGCCAGCAGCTTACGGGGGAGCGGGGGATCCACAGATACGCAGTATTTT,TRBV13,few,TRBD2,TRBJ2-3
CASSPRWGGDTEAFF,TGTGCCAGCAGCCCCCGCTGGGGTGGGGACACTGAAGCTTTCTTT,TRBV7-8,NA,NA,TRBJ1-1
CASRGQTTDTQYF,TGTGCCAGCCGGGGACAGACCACAGATACGCAGTATTTT,TRBV12-3/TRBV12-4,many,TRBD1,TRBJ2-3
CASSPAVIGRFYEQYF,TGTGCCAGCTCACCAGCGGTAATCGGGAGATTCTACGAGCAGTACTTC,TRBV18,few,NA,TRBJ2-7
CASSYTGEQFF,TGCGCCAGCAGCTATACAGGGGAGCAGTTCTTC,TRBV5-1,few,NA,TRBJ2-1
CASTAGTAGNTIYF,TGTGCCAGCACGGCGGGGACTGCTGGAAACACCATATATTTT,TRBV6-1,NA,NA,TRBJ1-3
CASSFDTSGRQETQYF,TGTGCCAGCAGTTTCGATACATCTGGCCGTCAAGAGACCCAGTACTTC,TRBV12-3/TRBV12-4,NA,NA,TRBJ2-5
CASSLRTSPTGELFF,TGTGCCAGCAGCCTACGGACTAGCCCCACCGGGGAGCTGTTTTTT,TRBV7-3,NA,TRBD2,TRBJ2-2
CSASPRATYEQYF,TGCAGTGCTAGTCCTAGGGCGACCTACGAGCAGTACTTC,TRBV20-1,few,NA,TRBJ2-7
CATAGQGDSPLHF,TGTGCCACCGCGGGACAGGGTGATTCACCCCTCCACTTT,TRBV15,few,TRBD1,TRBJ1-6
CASSGGRASYNEQFF,TGTGCCAGCAGTGGCGGGAGGGCCTCCTACAATGAGCAGTTCTTC,TRBV2,few,TRBD2,TRBJ2-1
CSAGTGVYEQYF,TGCAGTGCTGGAACAGGGGTCTACGAGCAGTACTTC,TRBV20-1,NA,TRBD1,TRBJ2-7
CASTATVAGELFF,TGTGCCAGTACCGCGACAGTAGCCGGGGAGCTGTTTTTT,TRBV12-3/TRBV12-4,few,NA,TRBJ2-2
CASSPTDRGGDEQYF,TGTGCCAGCTCACCCACAGACAGGGGTGGGGACGAGCAGTACTTC,TRBV18,NA,TRBD1,TRBJ2-7
CASSIPPLVGTQYF,TGTGCCAGCAGTATACCCCCGCTCGTGGGTACGCAGTATTTT,TRBV12-3/TRBV12-4,few,NA,TRBJ2-3
CAISEGPGGSLKQYF,TGTGCCATCAGTGAGGGGCCAGGGGGCTCTCTTAAGCAGTACTTC,TRBV10-3,few,TRBD1,TRBJ2-7
CASSPWTAPYNEQFF,TGTGCCAGCAGTCCATGGACAGCACCCTACAATGAGCAGTTCTTC,TRBV27,NA,NA,TRBJ2-1
CASSPNRGKQPQHF,TGTGCCAGCAGTCCTAACAGGGGCAAACAGCCCCAGCATTTT,TRBV6-1,few,TRBD1,TRBJ1-5
CASSLFTGATDTQYF,TGCGCCAGCAGCTTATTCACAGGGGCCACAGATACGCAGTATTTT,TRBV5-1,few,TRBD1,TRBJ2-3
CSARRGGSNYNEQFF,TGCAGTGCTAGACGGGGCGGGAGCAACTACAATGAGCAGTTCTTC,TRBV20-1,NA,TRBD2,TRBJ2-1